The 25 T cell receptor beta chains reported below all come from one sample, sequenced in a study of Ad26.COV2.S vaccination and SARS-CoV-2 variants (dated by TCRdb to about 2021). Library construction relied on the immunoSEQ multiplex PCR assay. TCRdb obtained this table from immuneACCESS and retained in-frame rearrangements with V and J assigned. These tables miss some clones; where compared with another copy, unresolved V genes account for less than half of the shortfall, and the remainder is unexplained. For this sample there are about 320,000 clones; about 86% appear just once. The ten largest clones capture less than 2% of the sample. This specimen's treatment or condition label, interpreted: 15 to 20 received Ad26.COV2.S at low or high dose, single or two shots; about five received placebo; per-sample allocation not given. Repertoires of vaccine and placebo recipients were sequenced from samples collected on day 63 after the first injection.

Sequencing used peripheral blood, obtained in a trial of Ad26.COV2.S vaccine versus placebo. Receptors originate from a person aged 18-60 years who received the Ad26.COV2.S COVID-19 vaccine or a placebo.

The CDR3 nucleotides are TGTGCCAGCGCGGGGGGGCTCGTGGAAGCTTTCTTT. Its protein is CASAGGLVEAFF. The genes are TRBV2 and TRBJ1-1; TRBD1 is a possible D gene (6 bases). Germline V lookup: CDR1 SNHLY, CDR2 FYNNEI. V shed 8 bases and J shed 8 bases, with 15 bases lying between them. The CDR3 totals 12 residues.

The rearrangement joins TRBV19 to TRBJ1-1; D ambiguous. The CDR3 runs 13 residues. From germline, CDR1 is LNHDA and CDR2 SQIVND (reference sequence). Trimming pared 5 bases from V and 3 bases from J, leaving 10 bases between. For the CDR3, the DNA is TGTGCCAGTAGTCCCACTCGTTACACTGAAGCTTTCTTT. This codes for CASSPTRYTEAFF.

The chain couples TRBV5-1 to TRBJ1-2; 7 bases align to TRBD1. V was pared by 4 bases and J by 0 bases, with 6 bases of the junction left unmatched. The germline CDR1 and CDR2 sequences are SGHRS and YFSETQ. The CDR3 loop spans 15 amino acids. CDR3: CASSALQGANYGYTF. Written as DNA, the CDR3 is TGCGCCAGCAGCGCACTCCAGGGGGCTAACTATGGCTACACCTTC.

The V and J genes are TRBV19 and TRBJ1-1, with 9 positions matching TRBD1. This CDR3 region has 14 residues. V lost 8 bases and J lost 4; bases outside the gene matches: 8. CDR1 and CDR2 (germline): LNHDA, SQIVND (reference sequence). The CDR3 loop is CASRPGQGITEAFF. The CDR3 coding sequence is TGTGCCAGTCGCCCGGGACAGGGAATCACTGAAGCTTTCTTT. The complete variable domain, with remaining parts taken from reference TRBV19 and TRBJ1-1, reads DGGITQSPKYLFRKEGQNVTLSCEQNLNHDAMYWYRQDPGQGLRLIYYSQIVNDFQKGDIAEGYSVSREKKESFPLTVTSAQKNPTAFYLCASRPGQGITEAFFGQGTRLTVV.

This chain connects TRBV27 to TRBJ1-2; D is perhaps TRBD1 (6 bases). This CDR3 is 13 amino acids long. V was pared by 5 bases and J by 3 bases, with 10 bases between. The germline CDR1 and CDR2 sequences are MNHEY and SMNVEV (reference sequence). The chain's CDR3 is CASSLQGDYGYTF. In nucleotides, the CDR3 is TGTGCCAGCAGTCTACAGGGAGACTATGGCTACACCTTC.

The V gene is TRBV19, the J gene TRBJ2-1; the match to TRBD2 covers 14 bases. Unmatched junction bases numbered 6, after V lost 5 bases and J lost 9 bases. The CDR3 length is 15 residues. Germline CDR1 reads LNHDA; CDR2 reads SQIVND (reference sequence). The CDR3 DNA follows: TGTGCCAGTAGTTCGGGACTAGCGGGGGTCGCTGAGCAGTTCTTC. It specifies CASSSGLAGVAEQFF.

The chain recombines TRBV7-3 with TRBJ2-2, with D maybe TRBD1 (5 bases). The CDR3 spans 15 residues. The germline CDR1 and CDR2 sequences are SGHTA and FQGTGA. The germline V and J ends were trimmed by 0 bases and 5 bases, with 10 bases remaining between them. The CDR3 reads CASSLTRGNTGELFF. The CDR3 bases are TGTGCCAGCAGCTTAACAAGGGGAAATACCGGGGAGCTGTTTTTT.

V usage is TRBV5-4 and J usage is TRBJ1-2; D gene ambiguous. CDR3 length equals 15 residues. Germline loops: CDR1 SGHNT, CDR2 YYREEE (reference sequence). V lost 0 bases and J 2 bases, leaving 11 bases between the germline ends. This CDR3 reads CASSLAPRPNYGYTF. The DNA for the CDR3 is TGTGCCAGCAGCTTGGCCCCCCGGCCCAACTATGGCTACACCTTC.

The V call is TRBV7-6, the J call TRBJ2-2, with 9 bases that match TRBD1. The CDR3 covers 20 residues. With 1 base clipped from V and 4 bases from J, the junction kept 16 bases outside the gene matches. Per the germline V gene, CDR1 is SGHVS and CDR2 is FNYEAQ. The CDR3, as DNA: TGTGCCAGCAGCTTAGTGTTCCGCTCCGGGACAGGGTACGCCACCGGGGAGCTGTTTTTT. Protein sequence: CASSLVFRSGTGYATGELFF.

The chain has TRBV3-1 (or the pseudogene TRBV3-2) and TRBJ2-1; TRBD2 matches 8 bases. Losses at the gene ends were 4 bases for V and 8 bases for J; bases not matched to a gene: 19. This CDR3 is 18 amino acids long. The V gene's germline CDR1 is LGHDT and CDR2 YNNKEL (reference sequence). Written as DNA, the CDR3 is TGTGCCAGCAGCCTCCGAGGGACGGGGGGGCGCCAGGGCGATGAGCAGTTCTTC. It yields the protein CASSLRGTGGRQGDEQFF.

In its sample, this clone was seen once. The chain combines TRBV3-1 (or the pseudogene TRBV3-2) with TRBJ2-7; 7 bases agree with TRBD1. There are 15 residues in the CDR3. Germline lookup yields CDR1 LGHDT and CDR2 YNNKEL (reference sequence). With V trimmed by 3 bases and J by 2 bases, 7 bases remained unmatched. Written as DNA, the CDR3 is TGTGCCAGCAGCCAGGTTAACAGGGGTACCTACGAGCAGTACTTC. Protein sequence: CASSQVNRGTYEQYF.

This chain links TRBV3-1 (or the pseudogene TRBV3-2) with TRBJ2-1; 8 bases are a match to TRBD2. The CDR3 extends over 14 amino acids. The trim removed 0 bases at V and 7 bases at J, leaving 2 bases unmatched. CDR1 is LGHDT, CDR2 YNNKEL, per germline (reference sequence). Here the CDR3 reads CASSQEKRENEQFF. The CDR3, as DNA: TGTGCCAGCAGCCAAGAGAAGCGGGAGAATGAGCAGTTCTTC.

The chain carries TRBV11-2 and TRBJ1-4; D is uncertain. Trimming left V 3 bases short and J 5 bases short, with 10 bases between. Germline V gives CDR1 SGHAT, CDR2 FQNNGV. This CDR3 spans 14 amino acids. CDR3 residues: CASSFRGKNEKLFF. CDR3 bases: TGTGCCAGCAGCTTCAGAGGCAAGAATGAAAAACTGTTTTTT.

This clone was observed once. The chain joins TRBV12-3 or TRBV12-4 to TRBJ2-7; D possibly corresponds to TRBD2 (5 bases). V lost 5 bases to trimming and J lost 4 bases, with 9 bases between them. The CDR3 covers 12 residues. The CDR3, as DNA: TGTGCCAGCAGTCCCGGAGGATACGAGCAGTACTTC. Its protein is CASSPGGYEQYF.

This chain joins TRBV6-1 and TRBJ1-2; no clear D gene. The germline V gene encodes CDR1 MNHNS and CDR2 SASEGT. V was trimmed by 1 base and J by 8 bases, leaving 8 bases between them. This CDR3 contains 12 residues. CDR3 sequence reads: CASSEGGAGYTF. In DNA, the CDR3 is TGTGCCAGCAGTGAAGGAGGCGCCGGCTACACCTTC.

The J gene is TRBJ1-2, the V gene TRBV9, with 9 bases identical to TRBD1. This CDR3 is built from 16 residues. The germline gives CDR1 SGDLS, CDR2 YYNGEE. V shed 3 bases and J 4 bases; nucleotides not matched to a gene: 10. CDR3 bases: TGTGCCAGCAGCGAAAACCGGGACAGGGTGCTCTATGGCTACACCTTC. It encodes CASSENRDRVLYGYTF. Filled out from reference TRBV9 and TRBJ1-2, the complete variable domain reads DSGVTQTPKHLITATGQRVTLRCSPRSGDLSVYWYQQSLDQGLQFLIQYYNGEERAKGNILERFSAQQFPDLHSELNLSSLELGDSALYFCASSENRDRVLYGYTFGSGTRLTVV.

J is TRBJ2-1 and V is TRBV19; possible D gene TRBD1, 6 bases. V was shortened by 5 bases and J by 6 bases, with 14 bases between the two germline ends. Germline loops: CDR1 LNHDA, CDR2 SQIVND (reference sequence). The CDR3 sequence is 14 residues long. The CDR3 here is CASSGGLGANEQFF. In DNA, the CDR3 is TGTGCCAGTAGTGGAGGACTGGGGGCCAATGAGCAGTTCTTC.

The chain is built from TRBV12-3 or TRBV12-4 and TRBJ1-2; unclear D gene. Trimming shortened V by 3 bases and J by 4 bases, and 6 bases separated the two germline ends. The length of the CDR3 is 12 residues. CDR3 loop: CASSFGSYGYTF. CDR3 nucleotide sequence: TGTGCCAGCAGTTTTGGGTCCTATGGCTACACCTTC.

The chain joins TRBV19 to TRBJ1-4; D call uncertain. The germline V gene encodes CDR1 LNHDA and CDR2 SQIVND (reference sequence). The V and J ends lost 3 bases and 0 bases respectively, with 11 bases between them. CDR3 length: 16 residues. This CDR3 is CASSIRGYSTNEKLFF. In DNA form, the CDR3 reads TGTGCCAGTAGTATTCGGGGTTACTCAACTAATGAAAAACTGTTTTTT.

The chain uses TRBV9 and TRBJ2-3; D possibly matches TRBD1 or TRBD2 (5 bases each). Trimming removed 0 bases from V and 0 bases from J, with 8 bases in between. From germline, CDR1 is SGDLS and CDR2 YYNGEE. The CDR3 totals 15 residues. The CDR3 loop is CASSVGDLSTDTQYF. For the CDR3, the DNA is TGTGCCAGCAGCGTAGGGGACCTTAGCACAGATACGCAGTATTTT.

This chain uses TRBV7-2 with TRBJ1-1; 7 positions match TRBD1. CDR3 length: 16 amino acids. With 2 bases clipped from V and 3 bases from J, the junction kept 9 bases outside the gene matches. Germline CDR1 is SGHTA and CDR2 is FQGNSA. CDR3 in amino acids: CASSLKSAGTDTEAFF. CDR3 DNA: TGTGCCAGCAGCTTAAAATCGGCAGGGACAGACACTGAAGCTTTCTTT.

V usage is TRBV19 and J usage is TRBJ2-1; 7 nucleotides align to TRBD1. Unmatched junction bases numbered 16, after V lost 5 bases and J lost 9 bases. Germline assignment: CDR1 LNHDA and CDR2 SQIVND (reference sequence). This CDR3 has 16 residues. This CDR3 is CASSPRTGSGFFEQFF. The CDR3 DNA sequence: TGTGCCAGTAGTCCAAGGACAGGCTCGGGTTTTTTTGAGCAGTTCTTC.

The genes are TRBV18 and TRBJ2-2; the match to TRBD1 covers 7 bases. The V gene's germline CDR1 is KGHSH and CDR2 LQKENI. The CDR3 spans 16 residues. The J segment lost 4 bases and the V segment lost 4 bases, leaving 9 bases of the junction unmatched. In DNA, the CDR3 is TGTGCCAGCTCACGAACCCCGGGACAGTCCACCGGGGAGCTGTTTTTT. Protein product: CASSRTPGQSTGELFF.

This clone was recorded a few times. This sequence joins TRBV6-2 or TRBV6-3 and TRBJ1-4; maybe TRBD1 (6 bases). Germline V gene data show CDR1 as MNHEY and CDR2 as SVGEGT. V shed 0 bases and J shed 8 bases, with 10 bases lying between them. The CDR3 has 14 residues. The chain's CDR3 is CASSYSGAWEKLFF. The CDR3 region has the DNA TGTGCCAGCAGTTACTCGGGGGCCTGGGAAAAACTGTTTTTT.

V gene TRBV7-2 combines with J gene TRBJ1-2; 8 bases map to TRBD1. This CDR3 is 17 amino acids long. V lost 2 bases and J lost 7; bases outside the gene matches: 15. Germline V gene sequence: CDR1 SGHTA, CDR2 FQGNSA. The CDR3 DNA is TGTGCCAGCAGCTTAAACATACTGGTTGAACAGGGGGGTGGCTACACCTTC. It yields the protein CASSLNILVEQGGGYTF.